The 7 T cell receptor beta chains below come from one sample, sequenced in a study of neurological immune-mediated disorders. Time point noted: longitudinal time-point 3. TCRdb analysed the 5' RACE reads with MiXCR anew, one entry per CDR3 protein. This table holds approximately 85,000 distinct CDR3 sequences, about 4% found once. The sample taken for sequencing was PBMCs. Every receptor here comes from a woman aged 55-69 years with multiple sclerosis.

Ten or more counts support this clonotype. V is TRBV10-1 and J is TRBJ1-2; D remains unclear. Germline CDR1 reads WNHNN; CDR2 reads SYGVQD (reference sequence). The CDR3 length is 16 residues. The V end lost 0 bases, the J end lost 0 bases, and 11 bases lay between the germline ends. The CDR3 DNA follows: TGCGCCAGCAGTGAGTCTTCATTTGGGGCTAACTATGGCTACACCTTC. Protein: CASSESSFGANYGYTF.

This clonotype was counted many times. CDR3 loop: CASLPSNYGYTF. For the CDR3, the DNA is TGTGCCAGTTTGCCGAGTAACTATGGCTACACCTTC. The V call is TRBV2, the J call TRBJ1-2; D remains ambiguous. There are 12 residues in the CDR3. Trimming stripped 9 bases from V and 1 base from J, with 9 bases between. The germline V gene encodes CDR1 SNHLY and CDR2 FYNNEI.

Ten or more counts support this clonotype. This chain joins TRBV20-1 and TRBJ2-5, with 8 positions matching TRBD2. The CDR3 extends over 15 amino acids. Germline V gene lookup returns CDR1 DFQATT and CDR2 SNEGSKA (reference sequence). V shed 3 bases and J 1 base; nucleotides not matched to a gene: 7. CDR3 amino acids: CSARDGLAPQETQYF. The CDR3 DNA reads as TGCAGTGCTAGGGACGGACTAGCCCCCCAAGAGACCCAGTACTTC.

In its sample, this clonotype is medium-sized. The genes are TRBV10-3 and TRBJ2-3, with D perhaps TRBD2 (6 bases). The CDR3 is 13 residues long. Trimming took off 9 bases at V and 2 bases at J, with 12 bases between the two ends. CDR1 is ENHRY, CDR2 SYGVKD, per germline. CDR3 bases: TGTGCCATAAGGGACTTACACACAGATACGCAGTATTTT. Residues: CAIRDLHTDTQYF.

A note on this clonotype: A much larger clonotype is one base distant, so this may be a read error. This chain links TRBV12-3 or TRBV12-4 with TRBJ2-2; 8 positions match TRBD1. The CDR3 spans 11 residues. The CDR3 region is CASSKTGELVF. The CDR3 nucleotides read TGTGCCAGCAGCAAGACAGGGGAGCTGGTTTTT.

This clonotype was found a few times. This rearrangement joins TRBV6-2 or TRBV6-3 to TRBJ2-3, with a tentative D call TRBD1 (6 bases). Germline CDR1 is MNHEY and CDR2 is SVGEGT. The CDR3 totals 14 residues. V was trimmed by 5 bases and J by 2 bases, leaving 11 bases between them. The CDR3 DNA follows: TGTGCCAGCAGTCATGGACAGAACACAGATACGCAGTATTTT. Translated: CASSHGQNTDTQYF.

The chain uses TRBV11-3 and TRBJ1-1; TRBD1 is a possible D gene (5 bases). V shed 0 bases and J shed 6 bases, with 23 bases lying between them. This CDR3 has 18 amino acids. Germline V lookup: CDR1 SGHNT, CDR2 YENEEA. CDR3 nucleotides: TGTGCCAGCAGCTTAGATCTAATTTGTGAGTGGGACCCCTCTGAAGCTTTCTTT. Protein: CASSLDLICEWDPSEAFF. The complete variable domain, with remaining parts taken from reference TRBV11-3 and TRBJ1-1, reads EAGVVQSPRYKIIEKKQPVAFWCNPISGHNTLYWYLQNLGQGPELLIRYENEEAVDDSQLPKDRFSAERLKGVDSTLKIQPAELGDSAVYLCASSLDLICEWDPSEAFFGQGTRLTVV.